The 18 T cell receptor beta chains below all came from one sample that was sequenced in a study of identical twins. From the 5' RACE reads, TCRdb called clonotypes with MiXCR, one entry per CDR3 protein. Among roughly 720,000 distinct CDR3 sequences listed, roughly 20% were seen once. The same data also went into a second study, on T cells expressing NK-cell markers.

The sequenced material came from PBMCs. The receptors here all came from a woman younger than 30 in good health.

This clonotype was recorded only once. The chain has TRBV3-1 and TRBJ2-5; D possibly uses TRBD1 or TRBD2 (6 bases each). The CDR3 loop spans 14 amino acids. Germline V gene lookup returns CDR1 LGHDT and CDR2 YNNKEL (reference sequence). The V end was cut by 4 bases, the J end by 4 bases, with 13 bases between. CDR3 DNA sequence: TGTGCCAGCAGCCTCGGGGGCGTCCCAGAGACCCAGTACTTC. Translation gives CASSLGGVPETQYF.

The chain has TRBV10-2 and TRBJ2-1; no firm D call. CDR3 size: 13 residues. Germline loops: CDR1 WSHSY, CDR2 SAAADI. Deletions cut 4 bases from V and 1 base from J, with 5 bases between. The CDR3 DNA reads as TGCGCCAGCAGTGTCCAATCCTACAATGAGCAGTTCTTC. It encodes CASSVQSYNEQFF.

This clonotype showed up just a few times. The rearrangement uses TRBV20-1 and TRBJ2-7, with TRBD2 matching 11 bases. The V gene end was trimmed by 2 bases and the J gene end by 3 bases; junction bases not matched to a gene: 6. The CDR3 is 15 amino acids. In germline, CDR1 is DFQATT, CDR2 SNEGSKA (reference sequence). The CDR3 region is CSARSWGLADYEQYF. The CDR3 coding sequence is TGCAGTGCTAGATCCTGGGGACTAGCGGACTACGAGCAGTACTTC.

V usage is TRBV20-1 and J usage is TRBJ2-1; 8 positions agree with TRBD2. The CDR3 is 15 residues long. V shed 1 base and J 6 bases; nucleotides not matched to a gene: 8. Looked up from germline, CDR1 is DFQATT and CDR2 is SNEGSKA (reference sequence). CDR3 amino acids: CSARVPGLGSNEQFF. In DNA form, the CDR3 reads TGCAGTGCTAGAGTCCCGGGACTAGGGTCCAATGAGCAGTTCTTC.

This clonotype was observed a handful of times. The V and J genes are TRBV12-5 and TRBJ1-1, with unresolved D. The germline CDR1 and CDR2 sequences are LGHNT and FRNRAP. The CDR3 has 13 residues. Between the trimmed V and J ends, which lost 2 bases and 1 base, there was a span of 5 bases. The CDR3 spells CASGLTPNTEAFF. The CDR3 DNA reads TGTGCTAGTGGTTTGACCCCGAACACTGAAGCTTTCTTT. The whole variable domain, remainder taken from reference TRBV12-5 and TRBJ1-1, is DARVTQTPRHKVTEMGQEVTMRCQPILGHNTVFWYRQTMMQGLELLAYFRNRAPLDDSGMPKDRFSAEMPDATLATLKIQPSEPRDSAVYFCASGLTPNTEAFFGQGTRLTVV.

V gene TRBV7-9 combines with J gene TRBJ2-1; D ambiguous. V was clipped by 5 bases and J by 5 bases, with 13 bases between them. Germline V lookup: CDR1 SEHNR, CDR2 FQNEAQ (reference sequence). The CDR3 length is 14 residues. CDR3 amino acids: CASSARYKDNEQFF. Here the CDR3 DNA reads TGTGCCAGCAGCGCAAGGTACAAGGACAATGAGCAGTTCTTC.

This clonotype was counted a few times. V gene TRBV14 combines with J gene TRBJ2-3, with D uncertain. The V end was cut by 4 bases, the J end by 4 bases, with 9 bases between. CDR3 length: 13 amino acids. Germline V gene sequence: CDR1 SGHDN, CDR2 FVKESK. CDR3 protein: CASSLNPPDTQYF. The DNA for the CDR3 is TGTGCCAGCAGCCTTAATCCCCCAGATACGCAGTATTTT.

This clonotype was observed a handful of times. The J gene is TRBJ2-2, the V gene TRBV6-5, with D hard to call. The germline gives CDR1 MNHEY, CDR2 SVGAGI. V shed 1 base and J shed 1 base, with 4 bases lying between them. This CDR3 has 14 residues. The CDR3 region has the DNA TGTGCCAGCAGTTACTATCTGAACACCGGGGAGCTGTTTTTT. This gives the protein CASSYYLNTGELFF.

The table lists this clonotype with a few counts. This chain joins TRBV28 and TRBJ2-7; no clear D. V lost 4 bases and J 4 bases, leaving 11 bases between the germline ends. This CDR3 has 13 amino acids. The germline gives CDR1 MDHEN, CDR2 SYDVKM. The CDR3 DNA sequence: TGTGCCAGCAGTTCCCGATGGGGTTACGAGCAGTACTTC. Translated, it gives CASSSRWGYEQYF.

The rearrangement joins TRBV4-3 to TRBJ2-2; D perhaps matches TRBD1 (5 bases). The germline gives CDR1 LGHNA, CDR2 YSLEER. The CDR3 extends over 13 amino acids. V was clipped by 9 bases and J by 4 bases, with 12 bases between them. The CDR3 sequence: CASADSPTGELFF. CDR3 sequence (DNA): TGCGCCAGTGCAGACAGCCCCACCGGGGAGCTGTTTTTT.

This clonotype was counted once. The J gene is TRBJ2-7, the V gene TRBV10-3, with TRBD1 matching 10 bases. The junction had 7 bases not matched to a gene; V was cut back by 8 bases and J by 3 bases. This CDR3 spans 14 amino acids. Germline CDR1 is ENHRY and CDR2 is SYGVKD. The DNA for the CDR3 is TGTGCCATCGGAACCGGGACAGGGGACTACGAGCAGTACTTC. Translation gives CAIGTGTGDYEQYF.

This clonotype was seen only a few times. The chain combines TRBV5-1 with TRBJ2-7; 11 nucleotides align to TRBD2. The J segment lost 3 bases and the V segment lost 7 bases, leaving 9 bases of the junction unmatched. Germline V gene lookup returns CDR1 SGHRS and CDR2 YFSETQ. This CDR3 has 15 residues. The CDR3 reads CASAPATSGIYEQYF. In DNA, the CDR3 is TGCGCCAGCGCCCCAGCGACTAGCGGGATCTACGAGCAGTACTTC.

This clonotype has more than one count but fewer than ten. The CDR3 protein is CSARALGGWETQYF. CDR3 coding DNA: TGCAGTGCTAGAGCGTTGGGGGGCTGGGAGACCCAGTACTTC. The chain links TRBV20-1 to TRBJ2-5, with D possibly being TRBD1 or TRBD2 (6 bases each). Germline V gene lookup returns CDR1 DFQATT and CDR2 SNEGSKA (reference sequence). The CDR3 totals 14 residues. V was pared by 1 base and J by 5 bases, with 14 bases between.

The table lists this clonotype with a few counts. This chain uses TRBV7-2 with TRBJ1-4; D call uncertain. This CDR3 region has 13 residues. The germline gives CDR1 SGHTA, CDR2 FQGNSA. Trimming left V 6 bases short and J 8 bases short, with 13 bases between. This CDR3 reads CASSPSRWEKLFF. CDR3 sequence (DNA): TGTGCCAGCAGTCCTAGTCGTTGGGAAAAACTGTTTTTT. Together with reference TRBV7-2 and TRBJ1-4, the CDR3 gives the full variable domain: GAGVSQSPSNKVTEKGKDVELRCDPISGHTALYWYRQSLGQGLEFLIYFQGNSAPDKSGLPSDRFSAERTGGSVSTLTIQRTQQEDSAVYLCASSPSRWEKLFFGSGTQLSVL.

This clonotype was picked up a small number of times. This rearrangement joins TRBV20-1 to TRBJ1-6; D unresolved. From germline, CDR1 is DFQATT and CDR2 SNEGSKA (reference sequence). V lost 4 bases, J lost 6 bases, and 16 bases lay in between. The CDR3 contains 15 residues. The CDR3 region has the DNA TGCAGTGCTACAAGTTCGGACCGATTTAATTCACCCCTCCACTTT. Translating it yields CSATSSDRFNSPLHF.

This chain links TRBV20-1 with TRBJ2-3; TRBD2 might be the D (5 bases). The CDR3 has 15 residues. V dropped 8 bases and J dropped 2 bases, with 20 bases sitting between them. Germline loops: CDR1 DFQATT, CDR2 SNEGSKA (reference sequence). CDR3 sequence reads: CSPSGGGKLTDTQYF. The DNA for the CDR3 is TGCAGTCCAAGCGGAGGAGGCAAACTCACAGATACGCAGTATTTT.

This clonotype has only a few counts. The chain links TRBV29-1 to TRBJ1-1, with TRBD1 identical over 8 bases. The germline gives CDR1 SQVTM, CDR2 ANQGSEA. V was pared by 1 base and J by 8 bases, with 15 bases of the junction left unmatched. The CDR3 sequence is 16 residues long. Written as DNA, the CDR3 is TGCAGCGTTGAAGGGCAGGGGGCCGGTGATTGGAGGGAAGCTTTCTTT. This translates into CSVEGQGAGDWREAFF.

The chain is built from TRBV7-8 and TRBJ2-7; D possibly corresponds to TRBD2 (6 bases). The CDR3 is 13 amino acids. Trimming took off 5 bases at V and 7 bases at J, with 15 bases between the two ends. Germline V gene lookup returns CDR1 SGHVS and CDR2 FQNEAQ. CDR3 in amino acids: CASSTRLGGEQYF. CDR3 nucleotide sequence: TGTGCCAGCAGCACTCGACTTGGGGGGGAGCAGTACTTC.